These 21 T cell receptor beta chains were sequenced from one sample in a study of CD8 T cells in Susac syndrome. An input of about 0.5 to 1 ug of RNA was subjected to reverse transcription using random hexamers. Each CDR3 protein is one row after TCRdb ran MiXCR on the immunoSEQ multiplex PCR reads. The sample has 200,000 or so distinct CDR3 sequences; over 90% are singletons. The sample was CD4+ T cells from PBMCs. The receptors here all came from a human donor with multiple sclerosis.

This chain uses TRBV29-1 with TRBJ2-7, with 10 bases matching TRBD1. CDR1 SQVTM and CDR2 ANQGSEA come from the germline V gene. This CDR3 is 14 amino acids long. The junction had 7 bases not matched to a gene; V was cut back by 4 bases and J by 4 bases. CDR3 bases: TGCAGCGTTGTACCGGGACAGGGGAAGTACGAGCAGTACTTC. Translation: CSVVPGQGKYEQYF.

In its sample, this clonotype was seen once. This chain uses TRBV2 with TRBJ1-2; a weak D match, TRBD1 (5 bases). The CDR3 has 13 residues. CDR1 and CDR2 from the germline V gene are SNHLY and FYNNEI. V lost 6 bases to trimming and J lost 2 bases, with 10 bases between them. The CDR3 region is CASRARGNYGYTF. The CDR3 bases are TGTGCCAGCAGAGCAAGGGGAAACTATGGCTACACCTTC.

This chain connects TRBV3-1 to TRBJ2-2; 7 nucleotides agree with TRBD1. V trimming: 4 bases; J trimming: 0 bases; junction bases outside the gene matches: 14. From germline, CDR1 is LGHDT and CDR2 YNNKEL (reference sequence). The CDR3 is made up of 19 amino acids. CDR3: CASSPEGTVHYANTGELFF. The CDR3 DNA sequence: TGTGCCAGCAGCCCAGAGGGGACAGTCCATTACGCGAACACCGGGGAGCTGTTTTTT.

V is TRBV2 and J is TRBJ2-4; D remains ambiguous. Germline loops: CDR1 SNHLY, CDR2 FYNNEI. There are 13 residues in the CDR3. V was clipped by 10 bases and J by 0 bases, with 10 bases between them. DNA for the CDR3: TGTGCCAACGATTCGATAGCCAAAAACATTCAGTACTTC. It codes for CANDSIAKNIQYF.

The chain carries TRBV15 and TRBJ1-5, with 9 bases that match TRBD1. CDR3 length: 16 residues. Germline CDR1 is LNHNV and CDR2 is YYDKDF (reference sequence). The J segment lost 4 bases and the V segment lost 2 bases, leaving 6 bases of the junction unmatched. The CDR3 here is CATSRHSGTGNQPQHF. CDR3 bases: TGTGCCACCAGCAGACATTCCGGGACAGGGAATCAGCCCCAGCATTTT.

The chain carries TRBV12-3 or TRBV12-4 and TRBJ2-4; tentatively, D is TRBD1 or TRBD2 (5 bases each). The V and J ends lost 7 bases and 0 bases respectively, with 10 bases between them. The CDR3 is 14 amino acids. CDR3 in DNA: TGTGCCAGCACTCGGGGCACAGCCAAAAACATTCAGTACTTC. Translated, it gives CASTRGTAKNIQYF.

The chain combines TRBV5-1 with TRBJ2-5, with D perhaps TRBD1 (5 bases). V was cut by 0 bases and J by 4 bases, with 10 bases left in between. The CDR3 spans 14 residues. Germline lookup yields CDR1 SGHRS and CDR2 YFSETQ. CDR3 residues: CASSLVVGAETQYF. The CDR3 DNA sequence: TGCGCCAGCAGCTTGGTCGTAGGGGCAGAGACCCAGTACTTC. The full variable domain, completed using reference TRBV5-1 and TRBJ2-5, is KAGVTQTPRYLIKTRGQQVTLSCSPISGHRSVSWYQQTPGQGLQFLFEYFSETQRNKGNFPGRFSGRQFSNSRSEMNVSTLELGDSALYLCASSLVVGAETQYFGPGTRLLVL.

J is TRBJ2-7 and V is TRBV12-3 or TRBV12-4, with 9 bases that match TRBD1. Trimming at V came to 7 bases and at J to 4 bases, leaving 8 bases not matched to a gene. This CDR3 contains 14 residues. CDR3 in amino acids: CASTPRDREYEQYF. The CDR3, as DNA: TGTGCCAGCACCCCCCGGGACAGGGAATACGAGCAGTACTTC.

This chain uses TRBV5-1 with TRBJ2-7; no firm D call. Germline CDR1 is SGHRS and CDR2 is YFSETQ. Trimming shortened V by 1 base and J by 0 bases, and 11 bases separated the two germline ends. There are 15 residues in the CDR3. The CDR3 loop is CASSLSTLSSYEQYF. The CDR3 DNA sequence: TGCGCCAGCAGCTTGAGCACCCTCAGCTCCTACGAGCAGTACTTC.

This clonotype appeared a few times. The chain recombines TRBV30 with TRBJ2-3; the D is unclear. This CDR3 contains 11 residues. The germline V gene encodes CDR1 GTSNPN and CDR2 SVGIG (reference sequence). Trimming pared 1 base from V and 5 bases from J, leaving 4 bases between. CDR3 nucleotide sequence: TGTGCCTGGAGTGAGGAAGATACGCAGTATTTT. This gives the protein CAWSEEDTQYF.

The genes are TRBV2 and TRBJ2-3; TRBD1 or TRBD2 may be the D gene (6 bases each). The germline V gene has CDR1 SNHLY and CDR2 FYNNEI. This CDR3 comprises 16 residues. The V end was cut by 2 bases, the J end by 9 bases, with 21 bases between. CDR3: CASSEPSAARDNTQYF. CDR3 coding DNA: TGTGCCAGCAGTGAACCTAGCGCTGCTAGGGACAACACGCAGTATTTT.

The chain uses TRBV2 and TRBJ1-5; D not resolved. Germline V gene lookup returns CDR1 SNHLY and CDR2 FYNNEI. The CDR3 consists of 13 residues. Trimming stripped 3 bases from V and 5 bases from J, with 8 bases between. The DNA of the CDR3 is TGTGCCAGCAGTGATTCGCGAGATCAGCCCCAGCATTTT. Translating gives CASSDSRDQPQHF.

The chain combines TRBV5-1 with TRBJ2-7; D perhaps matches TRBD2 (5 bases). Trimming stripped 3 bases from V and 5 bases from J, with 15 bases between. The CDR3 runs to 14 residues. Germline CDR1 SGHRS, CDR2 YFSETQ. DNA of the CDR3: TGCGCCAGCAGCTCTCAATCCTCTAGCAACGAGCAGTACTTC. Its translation is CASSSQSSSNEQYF.

The genes are TRBV20-1 and TRBJ1-2; 7 bases line up with TRBD1. Germline-derived CDR1 and CDR2 are DFQATT and SNEGSKA (reference sequence). The length of the CDR3 is 16 residues. The J segment lost 2 bases and the V segment lost 0 bases, leaving 9 bases of the junction unmatched. In DNA, the CDR3 is TGCAGTGCTAGAGATCGAAGGACAGGCGGCAACTATGGCTACACCTTC. Its protein is CSARDRRTGGNYGYTF.

The chain links TRBV20-1 to TRBJ2-3, with D unclear. Germline values: CDR1 DFQATT, CDR2 SNEGSKA (reference sequence). The length of the CDR3 is 11 residues. The V and J ends lost 3 bases and 14 bases respectively, with 15 bases between them. In DNA, the CDR3 is TGCAGTGCTAGCAAGGTGGACCTGTCGTATTTT. It encodes CSASKVDLSYF.

This clonotype appeared a single time. The V and J genes are TRBV5-1 and TRBJ2-2, with TRBD2 matching over 12 bases. V dropped 2 bases and J dropped 0; count of bases not matched to a gene: 5. The CDR3 length is 18 residues. Germline CDR1 reads SGHRS; CDR2 reads YFSETQ. The CDR3 DNA reads TGCGCCAGCAGCTTAATGACTAGCGGGGGACCGAACACCGGGGAGCTGTTTTTT. The encoded protein is CASSLMTSGGPNTGELFF.

This clonotype is a singleton in its sample. This chain connects TRBV24-1 to TRBJ2-1; D is perhaps TRBD1 or TRBD2 (6 bases each). The CDR3 has 15 amino acids. The V gene lost 2 bases and the J gene lost 5 bases, with 12 bases spanning the gap. Looked up from germline, CDR1 is KGHDR and CDR2 is SFDVKD. The DNA of the CDR3 is TGTGCCACCAGTGATTCCCGGGGGCCTAACAATGAGCAGTTCTTC. This encodes CATSDSRGPNNEQFF.

This rearrangement joins TRBV29-1 to TRBJ1-3; D may be TRBD1 (5 bases). There are 13 residues in the CDR3. Looked up from germline, CDR1 is SQVTM and CDR2 is ANQGSEA. Trimming shortened V by 7 bases and J by 0 bases, and 10 bases separated the two germline ends. The CDR3 bases are TGCAGCGCTGGGGCATACTCTGGAAACACCATATATTTT. Translating gives CSAGAYSGNTIYF.

This chain links TRBV2 with TRBJ2-7; D is perhaps TRBD2 (5 bases). Germline loops: CDR1 SNHLY, CDR2 FYNNEI. The CDR3 is 14 residues long. V shed 4 bases and J shed 3 bases, with 13 bases lying between them. CDR3 nucleotides: TGTGCCAGCAGTGTAGACACTAGATACTACGAGCAGTACTTC. The encoded protein is CASSVDTRYYEQYF.

This chain connects TRBV10-3 to TRBJ2-2; D unresolved. Trimming left V 6 bases short and J 2 bases short, with 1 base between. The CDR3 runs 11 residues. Germline V gives CDR1 ENHRY, CDR2 SYGVKD. The CDR3 protein is CAISNTGELFF. The CDR3 region has the DNA TGTGCCATCAGCAACACCGGGGAGCTGTTTTTT.

This clonotype was recorded only once. The CDR3 DNA reads as TGTGCCAGCAGCTCCCCACTTTCCTCCTACAATGAGCAGTTCTTC. This translates into CASSSPLSSYNEQFF. The V call is TRBV7-6, the J call TRBJ2-1; D uncertain. V was trimmed by 4 bases and J by 0 bases, leaving 10 bases between them. The length of the CDR3 is 15 residues. Germline V gives CDR1 SGHVS, CDR2 FNYEAQ.